This T cell receptor (beta chain) stems from a study of blood T cell repertoires in COVID-19 (dated by TCRdb to the early 2020s). Study-level background: The collaborator samples originated in the United States, Italy and Spain and spanned the acute and convalescent phases of COVID-19. The material from the prospective study consisted of cDNA or gDNA derived from T cells, B-cell-depleted T cells, or PBMCs. The samples were drawn from the first 160 participants of the ongoing ImmuneRACE study and from 950 to 1,500 subjects provided by 6 global collaborators. Where available, HLA class I and class II types were taken from metadata supplied by the sample provider and were not determined by assay-based typing. The sample metadata nearly always contained a de-identified subject ID, COVID-19 status, age in years and sex. Deeply sampled blood TCRbeta repertoires from subjects exposed to, actively infected with, or recovered from COVID-19 were included in the dataset. The repertoires were released in a freely available public database meant as a resource for research on the immune response to SARS-CoV-2.

Whole blood was collected in K2EDTA tubes by collaborating institutions according to the institutions' own protocols. Collaborator samples were shipped for TCRbeta analysis as frozen whole blood, isolated PBMCs, or DNA extracted from either sample type. Inclusive of the bounding cysteine and phenylalanine, the CDR3 is 18 residues long. The DNA shown is the 54-base CDR3, in frame from base 1. V loses 5 bases at its end and J loses 5 bases; junction bases beyond the gene matches: 16. CDR1 and CDR2 were assigned from the germline V gene as SGHAT and FQNNGV. TCRbeta CDR3 regions were amplified from genomic DNA by means of the immunoSEQ Assay, a bias-controlled multiplex PCR. The authors processed their data as follows. Nucleated cell counts per sample were estimated from amplification of reference gene primers within the assay. Sequence reads were collapsed and filtered to measure the absolute abundance of every unique TCRbeta CDR3 rearrangement. For each sample, productive Simpson clonality was calculated by taking the square root of Simpson's diversity index across productive rearrangements. TCRdb carries this immuneACCESS record with in-frame sequences only. Its versions omit some clonotypes, under half of them owing to an unresolved V gene in the studies checked, with the rest unexplained. V, J and clone size were drawn from that table, and D and trimming were deduced from the DNA. This sample is represented by tens of thousands of clones; approximately 80% of them were singletons. The top ten hold roughly 47% of the sample.

The investigation overall reported the following: Clinical and demographic metadata were provided uncurated, with the amount varying by source and participant.

A note on this clone: The clone's antigen remains unknown. Base qualities are not provided; no much larger clone lies one nucleotide away.

The source of this sequence is a woman older than 75 with acute or convalescent COVID-19. Specimen: peripheral blood. The chain is encoded by TRBV11-2 joined to TRBJ1-4, with 8 middle bases fitting TRBD1. The CDR3 protein: CASSQRGGPGQVNEKLFF. The DNA sequence is TGTGCCAGCAGCCAACGTGGGGGGCCGGGACAGGTGAATGAAAAACTGTTTTTT.